This paragraph covers one T cell receptor (beta chain) sequence. The antigen is undetermined. This record belongs to a study of circulating tumor DNA in untreated peripheral T-cell lymphoma. Points from the study as a whole: In about 70% of patients, tumor-specific clonotypes were identified.

TCRdb keeps only in-frame clones here, not all; method: immunoSEQ multiplex PCR. Of fewer than 7,500 clones detected, around 74% appear once; the ten largest clones hold 16%. CDR1 and CDR2 (germline): LNHDA, SQIVND (reference sequence). V was pared by 6 bases and J by 5 bases, with 12 bases of the junction left unmatched. The CDR3 has 16 residues. The tumor tissue sample was taken at baseline before any treatment. The TCR comes from a human donor with peripheral T-cell lymphoma. Sequencing was performed on tumor tissue. The chain carries TRBV19 and TRBJ2-3; 9 bases agree with TRBD2. CDR3 region: CASSPGGTSLLDTQYF. DNA for the CDR3: TGTGCCAGTAGCCCTGGCGGGACTAGCCTATTAGATACGCAGTATTTT.